A single sample gave rise to the 21 T cell receptor beta chains below, sequenced in a study of blood T cell repertoires in COVID-19. Only in-frame clones appear in the TCRdb table, and some are missing; sequencing was by immunoSEQ multiplex PCR. The sample contains more than 250,000 clones, roughly 88% of which appear only once. Specimen: peripheral blood. All receptors come from a human donor in a cohort sampled during active COVID-19.

As to this clone: Other nucleotide sequences from this sample produce the same CDR3. The chain has TRBV5-1 and TRBJ2-7, with 9 bases fitting TRBD2. V was pared by 1 base and J by 3 bases, with 5 bases of the junction left unmatched. Germline-derived CDR1 and CDR2 are SGHRS and YFSETQ. The CDR3 runs to 15 residues. The DNA for the CDR3 is TGCGCCAGCAGCTTGTCGGCTAGCGGGGTCTACGAGCAGTACTTC. It specifies CASSLSASGVYEQYF. The whole variable domain, remainder taken from reference TRBV5-1 and TRBJ2-7, is KAGVTQTPRYLIKTRGQQVTLSCSPISGHRSVSWYQQTPGQGLQFLFEYFSETQRNKGNFPGRFSGRQFSNSRSEMNVSTLELGDSALYLCASSLSASGVYEQYFGPGTRLTVT.

The chain recombines TRBV7-8 with TRBJ2-1, with TRBD1 identical over 9 bases. The germline gives CDR1 SGHVS, CDR2 FQNEAQ. J lost 12 bases, V lost 5 bases, and 5 bases had no gene match. This CDR3 contains 12 residues. The CDR3 sequence is CASSPTGGWQFF. CDR3 nucleotides: TGTGCCAGCAGCCCGACAGGGGGATGGCAGTTCTTC.

V is TRBV19 and J is TRBJ2-7; 9 bases align to TRBD1. Germline CDR1 reads LNHDA; CDR2 reads SQIVND (reference sequence). The CDR3 extends over 15 amino acids. V shed 5 bases and J 4 bases; nucleotides not matched to a gene: 9. CDR3 loop: CASSPAVGQGYEQYF. The CDR3, as DNA: TGTGCCAGTAGTCCGGCCGTTGGACAGGGGTACGAGCAGTACTTC.

The chain recombines TRBV11-3 with TRBJ1-1; possibly TRBD1 for D (5 bases). From germline, CDR1 is SGHNT and CDR2 YENEEA. The CDR3 runs 15 residues. Trimming took 0 bases from V and 1 from J, leaving 9 bases between them. As DNA, the CDR3 is TGTGCCAGCAGCTTAGATTACAGGACGAACACTGAAGCTTTCTTT. This encodes CASSLDYRTNTEAFF.

The gene calls are TRBV5-1 and TRBJ1-4; a weak D match, TRBD1 (6 bases). The germline V gene encodes CDR1 SGHRS and CDR2 YFSETQ. The CDR3 consists of 14 residues. Trimming shortened V by 2 bases and J by 8 bases, and 13 bases separated the two germline ends. CDR3 bases: TGCGCCAGCAGCTTCGCTGGCAGGGGCGAAAAACTGTTTTTT. Its protein product is CASSFAGRGEKLFF.

V and J are TRBV5-1 and TRBJ2-7, with D tentatively TRBD2 (5 bases). Trimming took off 1 base at V and 1 base at J, with 9 bases between the two ends. The CDR3 runs 14 residues. Germline CDR1 is SGHRS and CDR2 is YFSETQ. The CDR3 nucleotides read TGCGCCAGCAGCTTGTTGGGAGAGTCCTACGAGCAGTACTTC. Translation gives CASSLLGESYEQYF. The full variable domain, in which reference TRBV5-1 and TRBJ2-7 provide the parts outside the CDR3, is KAGVTQTPRYLIKTRGQQVTLSCSPISGHRSVSWYQQTPGQGLQFLFEYFSETQRNKGNFPGRFSGRQFSNSRSEMNVSTLELGDSALYLCASSLLGESYEQYFGPGTRLTVT.

The chain has TRBV10-1 and TRBJ2-1; maybe TRBD1 (6 bases). V was pared by 4 bases and J by 3 bases, with 7 bases between. The CDR3 totals 13 residues. Germline assignment: CDR1 WNHNN and CDR2 SYGVQD (reference sequence). CDR3 loop: CASSGQVYNEQFF. The CDR3 DNA reads as TGCGCCAGCAGTGGACAGGTCTACAATGAGCAGTTCTTC.

Notes on this clone: The junction and the germline gene differ at one end; a read error may be behind it. This chain connects TRBV7-7 to TRBJ2-5; D might be TRBD2 (5 bases). The germline V gene has CDR1 SSHAT and CDR2 FNYEAQ (reference sequence). The CDR3 length is 15 residues. Written as DNA, the CDR3 is TGTGCTAGCAGCTTAGCGCGCGGAGGACAAGAGACCCAGTACTTC. It yields the protein CASSLARGGQETQYF.

V usage is TRBV18 and J usage is TRBJ1-5; D remains ambiguous. The CDR3 has 14 amino acids. The germline V gene encodes CDR1 KGHSH and CDR2 LQKENI. Deletions cut 2 bases from V and 0 bases from J, with 5 bases between. CDR3 DNA: TGTGCCAGCTCACCAGTCGTTAGCAATCAGCCCCAGCATTTT. This translates into CASSPVVSNQPQHF.

V gene TRBV18 combines with J gene TRBJ1-3; TRBD1 aligns across 9 bases. Losses at the gene ends were 2 bases for V and 2 bases for J; bases not matched to a gene: 1. The CDR3 length is 15 residues. From germline, CDR1 is KGHSH and CDR2 LQKENI. The chain's CDR3 is CASSPGTGPGNTIYF. In DNA form, the CDR3 reads TGTGCCAGCTCACCAGGGACAGGGCCTGGAAACACCATATATTTT.

The chain carries TRBV28 and TRBJ2-7; 9 nucleotides match TRBD2. Germline V lookup: CDR1 MDHEN, CDR2 SYDVKM. This CDR3 region has 16 residues. V dropped 1 base and J dropped 5; count of bases not matched to a gene: 9. This CDR3 reads CASSLYGGRDSNEQYF. CDR3 DNA: TGTGCCAGCAGTTTATATGGCGGGAGGGATTCAAACGAGCAGTACTTC.

The chain recombines TRBV27 with TRBJ1-2; TRBD1 aligns across 9 bases. Germline assignment: CDR1 MNHEY and CDR2 SMNVEV (reference sequence). V gave up 3 bases and J gave up 7 bases; unmatched junction bases: 6. The CDR3 length is 14 residues. DNA of the CDR3: TGTGCCAGCAGTTTCGCGGACAGGGGATCTGGCTACACCTTC. Encoded protein: CASSFADRGSGYTF.

V is TRBV6-2 or TRBV6-3 and J is TRBJ1-6; 9 bases are shared with TRBD1. CDR3 length: 16 amino acids. Germline CDR1 and CDR2: MNHEY and SVGEGT. V trimming: 5 bases; J trimming: 4 bases; junction bases outside the gene matches: 6. CDR3: CASSGRTGAYNSPLHF. As DNA, the CDR3 is TGTGCCAGCAGTGGAAGGACAGGGGCTTATAATTCACCCCTCCACTTT.

CDR3 loop: CASSLASGGPSGNTIYF. DNA for the CDR3: TGTGCCAGCAGCTTGGCGTCCGGTGGGCCCTCTGGAAACACCATATATTTT. This chain joins TRBV5-6 and TRBJ1-3; no clear D gene. V was trimmed by 0 bases and J by 0 bases, leaving 13 bases between them. The CDR3 sequence is 17 residues long. Germline CDR1 and CDR2: SGHDT and YYEEEE.

V is TRBV6-2 or TRBV6-3 and J is TRBJ1-4; no clear D gene. CDR3 size: 17 residues. Germline CDR1 MNHEY, CDR2 SVGEGT. V was shortened by 0 bases and J by 10 bases, with 21 bases between the two germline ends. DNA of the CDR3: TGTGCCAGCAGTTACTCGGGTGGAGGGAGAGTTTCGGGAAAACTGTTTTTT. It specifies CASSYSGGGRVSGKLFF.

The rearrangement uses TRBV6-5 and TRBJ1-5; TRBD1 matches 8 bases. Germline CDR1 is MNHEY and CDR2 is SVGAGI. This CDR3 region has 14 residues. V dropped 5 bases and J dropped 9; count of bases not matched to a gene: 9. The CDR3 reads CASSTVTGEPPQHF. CDR3 DNA: TGTGCCAGCAGTACTGTGACAGGGGAGCCGCCCCAGCATTTT.

The chain uses TRBV4-2 and TRBJ2-1; D is ambiguous. The CDR3 extends over 14 amino acids. Trimming stripped 0 bases from V and 6 bases from J, with 9 bases between. CDR1 and CDR2 from the germline V gene are LGHNA and YNFKEQ. The CDR3: CASSQEYAVNEQFF. CDR3 DNA sequence: TGTGCCAGCAGCCAAGAATATGCGGTCAATGAGCAGTTCTTC.

V gene TRBV9 combines with J gene TRBJ2-3; 8 nucleotides align to TRBD2. V dropped 2 bases and J dropped 0; count of bases not matched to a gene: 2. This CDR3 has 15 amino acids. Germline V gives CDR1 SGDLS, CDR2 YYNGEE. CDR3 sequence (DNA): TGTGCCAGCAGCGTGGGACTAGGAAGCACAGATACGCAGTATTTT. This encodes CASSVGLGSTDTQYF. Looking up the rest from reference TRBV9 and TRBJ2-3 gives the full variable domain: DSGVTQTPKHLITATGQRVTLRCSPRSGDLSVYWYQQSLDQGLQFLIQYYNGEERAKGNILERFSAQQFPDLHSELNLSSLELGDSALYFCASSVGLGSTDTQYFGPGTRLTVL.

The rearrangement joins TRBV7-2 to TRBJ2-6, with no clear D. The CDR3 is made up of 15 amino acids. The V and J ends lost 1 base and 4 bases respectively, with 8 bases between them. Per germline, CDR1 SGHTA and CDR2 FQGNSA. CDR3 sequence reads: CASSLVGYGANVLTF. In DNA, the CDR3 is TGTGCCAGCAGCTTAGTCGGGTACGGGGCCAACGTCCTGACTTTC.

The sample holds a few counts of this clone. The chain recombines TRBV30 with TRBJ1-1; TRBD1 is a possible D gene (6 bases). The V end was cut by 0 bases, the J end by 7 bases, with 6 bases between. The CDR3 is 11 residues long. Germline V gives CDR1 GTSNPN, CDR2 SVGIG (reference sequence). The CDR3 spells CAWSVGGEAFF. CDR3 bases: TGTGCCTGGAGTGTAGGGGGTGAAGCTTTCTTT.

The rearrangement joins TRBV5-1 to TRBJ1-2; D might be TRBD1 (6 bases). Germline CDR1 reads SGHRS; CDR2 reads YFSETQ. The CDR3 is 14 residues long. Trimming removed 5 bases at V and 8 bases at J, with 19 bases between. CDR3 protein: CASRPDGGPGGYTF. The CDR3 DNA sequence: TGCGCCAGCAGACCGGACGGGGGGCCTGGCGGCTACACCTTC.